Listed below are T cell receptor beta chains from one sample, sequenced in a study of blood T cell repertoires in COVID-19. The protocol was immunoSEQ multiplex PCR, while the TCRdb copy is restricted to in-frame clones and leaves out a portion. The sample lists roughly 90,000 clones, around 86% seen once, with approximately 2% in the top ten. Sequencing was performed on peripheral blood. The receptors derive from a woman aged 70-85 years with acute or convalescent COVID-19. CDR3s leave out the opening cysteine and the closing phenylalanine or tryptophan.

J gene: TRBJ1-1; V gene: TRBV7-9; CDR3 protein: ASSHGTDQAF
J gene: TRBJ1-5; V gene: TRBV11-2; CDR3 protein: ASSTRGRESPQH
J gene: TRBJ1-1; V gene: TRBV27; CDR3 protein: ASRTGQKNTEAF
J gene: TRBJ1-2; V gene: TRBV5-6; CDR3 protein: ASSTDIPNYGYT
J gene: TRBJ1-2; V gene: TRBV29-1; CDR3 protein: SVGSGIGVGYT
J gene: TRBJ1-1; V gene: TRBV11-3; CDR3 protein: ASSLGVGTEAF
J gene: TRBJ1-3; V gene: TRBV19; CDR3 protein: ASSPRLGSGNTIY
J gene: TRBJ1-1; V gene: TRBV28; CDR3 protein: ASSLGAGGGWNTEAF
J gene: TRBJ2-1; V gene: TRBV5-1; CDR3 protein: ASSLLAGGKGEQF
J gene: TRBJ2-2; V gene: TRBV12-3/TRBV12-4; CDR3 protein: ASRPGPTGELF
J gene: TRBJ2-1; V gene: TRBV5-1; CDR3 protein: ASSLSGWNDLYNEQF
J gene: TRBJ2-2; V gene: TRBV9; CDR3 protein: ASSVAGYPANTGELF
J gene: TRBJ2-2; V gene: TRBV2; CDR3 protein: ASLRDRGSGELF
J gene: TRBJ1-1; V gene: TRBV18; CDR3 protein: ASSPSGEGTEAF
J gene: TRBJ1-5; V gene: TRBV2; CDR3 protein: ASSTQGHGNQPQH
J gene: TRBJ1-1; V gene: TRBV3-1/TRBV3-2; CDR3 protein: ASSDGQGRTEAF
J gene: TRBJ1-2; V gene: TRBV11-2; CDR3 protein: ASSSRQGSYT
J gene: TRBJ1-2; V gene: TRBV10-2; CDR3 protein: ASSPSEGNGYT
J gene: TRBJ2-1; V gene: TRBV27; CDR3 protein: ASSYRVYNEQF
J gene: TRBJ2-5; V gene: TRBV5-4; CDR3 protein: ASSNAGGQETQY
J gene: TRBJ1-6; V gene: TRBV21-1; CDR3 protein: ASSKYRDSRSPLH
J gene: TRBJ1-2; V gene: TRBV7-7; CDR3 protein: ASSPTPDRLQISYGYT
J gene: TRBJ1-1; V gene: TRBV10-3; CDR3 protein: AISAGLPNTEAF
J gene: TRBJ1-4; V gene: TRBV10-2; CDR3 protein: ASSDSGRGTTNEKLF
J gene: TRBJ1-1; V gene: TRBV11-2; CDR3 protein: ASSFRTGPPTTEAF
J gene: TRBJ2-7; V gene: TRBV5-1; CDR3 protein: ASSLGTVTYEQY
J gene: TRBJ1-1; V gene: TRBV7-2; CDR3 protein: ASRPQGVNTEAF
J gene: TRBJ2-1; V gene: TRBV2; CDR3 protein: ASSDGTGGANEQF
J gene: TRBJ2-3; V gene: TRBV6-4; CDR3 protein: ASSEDRNTDTQY
J gene: TRBJ2-1; V gene: TRBV15; CDR3 protein: ATSSLQLNEQF
J gene: TRBJ2-2; V gene: TRBV5-1; CDR3 protein: ASRPGGANTGELF
J gene: TRBJ1-1; V gene: TRBV29-1; CDR3 protein: SATGGAEAF
J gene: TRBJ1-2; V gene: TRBV12-3/TRBV12-4; CDR3 protein: ASSDRYGYT
J gene: TRBJ1-6; V gene: TRBV12-3/TRBV12-4; CDR3 protein: ASSSGYSPLH
J gene: TRBJ2-5; V gene: TRBV5-1; CDR3 protein: ASSFGTAEETQY
J gene: TRBJ2-3; V gene: TRBV30; CDR3 protein: AWSVPGADTQY
J gene: TRBJ1-1; V gene: TRBV6-5; CDR3 protein: ASRNGGSMNTEAF
J gene: TRBJ1-4; V gene: TRBV2; CDR3 protein: ASRDAGTGNEKLF